The 3 T cell receptor beta chains below come from one sample, sequenced in a study of blood T cells in healthy people across ages. A sample-barcoded 5' primer and a J-beta primer mix were used in a second PCR of roughly 7 to 11 cycles. TCRdb re-derived calls from the 5' RACE reads in MiXCR, one entry per CDR3 protein. This sample has 650,000 to 700,000 distinct CDR3 sequences, with 32% found just once. The sample taken for sequencing was blood. These receptors all stem from a woman aged 80 or over in good health.

In its sample, this clonotype was seen many times. The chain is built from TRBV6-5 and TRBJ1-1; D perhaps matches TRBD1 (6 bases). V gave up 6 bases and J gave up 8 bases, with 16 bases separating them. Germline assignment: CDR1 MNHEY and CDR2 SVGAGI. There are 13 residues in the CDR3. The CDR3 DNA reads TGTGCCAGCAGCCCGGCAGGACAGAAGGAAGCTTTCTTT. It yields the protein CASSPAGQKEAFF.

This clonotype has ten or more counts. This chain connects TRBV12-3 or TRBV12-4 to TRBJ2-3; TRBD1 is a possible D gene (6 bases). V was cut by 3 bases and J by 6 bases, with 22 bases left in between. The CDR3 spans 17 residues. The CDR3 is CASSLFPPTGSGDTQYF. The DNA for the CDR3 is TGTGCCAGCAGTTTGTTTCCACCGACAGGTTCCGGGGATACGCAGTATTTT.

CDR3 in amino acids: CSAGTGSMNTEAFF. The CDR3 nucleotides read TGCAGTGCTGGGACAGGTAGCATGAACACTGAAGCTTTCTTT. The chain joins TRBV20-1 to TRBJ1-1; 8 nucleotides match TRBD1. Trimming took 5 bases from V and 0 from J; bases not matched to a gene: 5. This CDR3 contains 14 residues. Looked up from germline, CDR1 is DFQATT and CDR2 is SNEGSKA (reference sequence).